This T cell receptor (beta chain) was sequenced for a study of blood T cell repertoires in COVID-19. Original data processing: Cell counts per sample came from amplifying reference gene primers. Using immunoSEQ multiplex PCR, the repertoire was profiled, and TCRdb retains in-frame clones only, with some absent. Clonal size and the V and J genes are those of that table, whereas D and trimming came from the DNA. The table has 350,000 to 550,000 clones, about 85% seen once. The J segment lost 8 bases and the V segment lost 1 base, leaving 6 bases of the junction unmatched. Germline V gene data show CDR1 as SGDLS and CDR2 as YYNGEE. This CDR3 contains 16 residues. Participants were placed into cohorts based on the clinical history they reported.

The sequence was obtained from a young woman with acute COVID-19. The chain has TRBV9 and TRBJ1-6; 10 nucleotides line up with TRBD1. Material for sequencing was PBMCs or T cells enriched from blood (not recorded which). The CDR3 coding sequence is TGTGCCAGCAGCGTAAATTCCGGGACAGGGGATTCACCCCTCCACTTT. Protein: CASSVNSGTGDSPLHF.